The 29 T cell receptor beta chains in this list originate from one sample, sequenced in a study of control samples from healthy donors and cancer patients. Libraries were prepared by immunoSEQ multiplex PCR; TCRdb keeps only in-frame clonotypes and omits some of them. The sample has approximately 150,000 clones; more than 90% are singletons. Sequencing was carried out using blood. These receptors all come from a young man in good health.

This clone appeared a few times. The chain combines TRBV28 with TRBJ1-2, with a tentative D call TRBD1 (5 bases). Germline-derived CDR1 and CDR2 are MDHEN and SYDVKM. V gave up 4 bases and J gave up 5 bases, with 20 bases separating them. The CDR3 runs 16 residues. CDR3 sequence (DNA): TGTGCCAGCAGTTCGGGTTGGGCCCGGGGCGATTATGGCTACACCTTC. Translation: CASSSGWARGDYGYTF.

The V gene is TRBV10-3, the J gene TRBJ1-2, with TRBD1 as a possible D gene (6 bases). The CDR3 is 15 residues long. V was pared by 6 bases and J by 4 bases, with 18 bases between. The germline CDR1 and CDR2 sequences are ENHRY and SYGVKD. CDR3 bases: TGTGCCATCAGCTCCGGGACACCTTCCCGCTATGGCTACACCTTC. This encodes CAISSGTPSRYGYTF.

The genes are TRBV6-6 and TRBJ2-3; TRBD2 agrees at 12 bases. The CDR3 has 17 residues. Losses at the gene ends were 5 bases for V and 2 bases for J; bases not matched to a gene: 8. Germline V gene data show CDR1 as MNHNY and CDR2 as SVGAGI (reference sequence). CDR3 sequence (DNA): TGTGCCAGCAGTCTCCGACTAGCGGGGGTTAACACAGATACGCAGTATTTT. Its protein is CASSLRLAGVNTDTQYF.

V gene TRBV7-3 combines with J gene TRBJ1-5; D remains unclear. There are 13 residues in the CDR3. The ends were cut back, 8 bases at V and 1 base at J, with 9 bases in the middle. From germline, CDR1 is SGHTA and CDR2 FQGTGA. The chain's CDR3 is CASEQPSNQPQHF. CDR3 bases: TGTGCCAGCGAACAGCCGAGCAATCAGCCCCAGCATTTT.

CDR3 sequence (DNA): TGTGCCACCCAACCCCAGGGGGCGAACACCGGGGAGCTGTTTTTT. Protein product: CATQPQGANTGELFF. V and J are TRBV24-1 and TRBJ2-2; the match to TRBD1 covers 7 bases. In germline, CDR1 is KGHDR, CDR2 SFDVKD. The CDR3 spans 15 residues. V shed 9 bases, J shed 0 bases, and the junction held 6 bases outside the gene matches.

The chain has TRBV24-1 and TRBJ1-1; 10 bases map to TRBD1. The CDR3 is made up of 16 amino acids. CDR1 is KGHDR and CDR2 is SFDVKD in the germline V gene. The ends lost 1 base at V and 2 bases at J; junction bases unmatched: 3. CDR3 residues: CATSDFDRGRNTEAFF. The CDR3 DNA reads as TGTGCCACCAGTGATTTTGACAGGGGGCGCAACACTGAAGCTTTCTTT.

The rearrangement links TRBV7-2 to TRBJ2-1; D unresolved. V was pared by 5 bases and J by 9 bases, with 8 bases between. There are 11 residues in the CDR3. Per germline, CDR1 SGHTA and CDR2 FQGNSA. The DNA for the CDR3 is TGTGCCAGCAGCCCCATATTTGAGCAGTTCTTC. Translating it yields CASSPIFEQFF.

The rearrangement links TRBV7-3 to TRBJ2-7; D call uncertain. The CDR3 is made up of 14 amino acids. CDR1 and CDR2 (germline): SGHTA, FQGTGA. Between the trimmed V and J ends, which lost 5 bases and 9 bases, there was a span of 20 bases. CDR3 region: CASSLPPRVSRQYF. The CDR3 DNA is TGTGCCAGCAGCCTACCCCCACGGGTTTCAAGGCAGTACTTC.

The chain has TRBV4-1 and TRBJ1-2, with a tentative D call TRBD1 (6 bases). V was clipped by 0 bases and J by 4 bases, with 12 bases between them. The CDR3 consists of 15 residues. The germline V gene encodes CDR1 MGHRA and CDR2 YSYEKL. The DNA for the CDR3 is TGCGCCAGCAGCCAAGATGATACAGGGTCCTATGGCTACACCTTC. Translating gives CASSQDDTGSYGYTF.

This rearrangement joins TRBV19 to TRBJ1-5; D remains unclear. The CDR3 contains 13 residues. The germline CDR1 and CDR2 sequences are LNHDA and SQIVND (reference sequence). V lost 3 bases to trimming and J lost 7 bases, with 10 bases between them. The CDR3 DNA is TGTGCCAGTAGTATTACGGTAAACCAGCCCCAGCATTTT. Protein product: CASSITVNQPQHF.

V gene TRBV10-1 combines with J gene TRBJ2-3, with TRBD1 matching 9 bases. The CDR3 is 13 amino acids. J lost 5 bases, V lost 6 bases, and 3 bases had no gene match. Per germline, CDR1 WNHNN and CDR2 SYGVQD (reference sequence). CDR3 nucleotide sequence: TGCGCCAGCAGCCGGACAGGGGTAGATACGCAGTATTTT. It codes for CASSRTGVDTQYF.

This clone was recorded once. The V call is TRBV5-1, the J call TRBJ2-4, with no clear D. Trimming took 3 bases from V and 2 from J, leaving 9 bases between them. This CDR3 is built from 14 residues. Germline V gives CDR1 SGHRS, CDR2 YFSETQ. CDR3 bases: TGCGCCAGCAGCTGGACGGCTTCCAAAAACATTCAGTACTTC. Its protein product is CASSWTASKNIQYF. The full variable domain, with the rest looked up from reference TRBV5-1 and TRBJ2-4, is KAGVTQTPRYLIKTRGQQVTLSCSPISGHRSVSWYQQTPGQGLQFLFEYFSETQRNKGNFPGRFSGRQFSNSRSEMNVSTLELGDSALYLCASSWTASKNIQYFGAGTRLSVL.

The rearrangement uses TRBV4-1 and TRBJ2-3, with 8 nucleotides matching TRBD1. CDR3 length: 16 amino acids. Germline lookup yields CDR1 MGHRA and CDR2 YSYEKL. After removal of 5 bases from V and 3 bases from J, the junction contained 10 bases not matched to a gene. The CDR3 here is CASSGGQGLRTDTQYF. CDR3 DNA sequence: TGCGCCAGCAGCGGCGGACAGGGTCTGAGAACAGATACGCAGTATTTT.

J is TRBJ1-1 and V is TRBV7-3; D gene ambiguous. The germline V gene encodes CDR1 SGHTA and CDR2 FQGTGA. There are 15 residues in the CDR3. Trimming took off 1 base at V and 4 bases at J, with 13 bases between the two ends. The CDR3 loop is CASSLSGGPGTEAFF. DNA of the CDR3: TGTGCCAGCAGCTTAAGTGGAGGTCCGGGCACTGAAGCTTTCTTT.

V and J are TRBV10-3 and TRBJ1-2; D uncertain. The germline V gene encodes CDR1 ENHRY and CDR2 SYGVKD. Trimming pared 7 bases from V and 6 bases from J, leaving 24 bases between. CDR3 length equals 16 residues. The CDR3 loop reads CAITRRGGNSDDGYTF. CDR3 nucleotides: TGTGCCATCACCAGGAGAGGTGGCAACTCAGACGATGGCTACACCTTC.

The J gene is TRBJ2-3, the V gene TRBV7-8; TRBD2 matches at 9 bases. The germline CDR1 and CDR2 sequences are SGHVS and FQNEAQ. This CDR3 has 15 amino acids. Unmatched junction bases numbered 2, after V lost 2 bases and J lost 2 bases. In DNA form, the CDR3 reads TGTGCCAGCAGCTTACTAGCGGGGCTCACAGATACGCAGTATTTT. Protein: CASSLLAGLTDTQYF.

The chain employs TRBV21-1 and TRBJ1-3; the table's D call, TRBD1, has no DNA check behind it. TRBV21-1 is described as a pseudogene. The CDR3 is made up of 17 amino acids. The chain's CDR3 is CASSKDAGYPSGNTIYF. The CDR3 DNA follows: TGTGCCAGCAGCAAAGATGCAGGGTATCCCTCTGGAAACACCATATATTTT.

This chain joins TRBV10-3 and TRBJ1-2, with a tentative D call TRBD1 (5 bases). Deletions cut 1 base from V and 7 bases from J, with 10 bases between. Germline CDR1 is ENHRY and CDR2 is SYGVKD. The CDR3 runs 13 residues. CDR3 sequence: CAISELGRGGYTF. CDR3 DNA: TGTGCCATCAGTGAGTTGGGGCGCGGTGGCTACACCTTC.

Here the CDR3 DNA reads TGTGCCAGCAGCGTAGGTAGCGGCTCGAACACCGGGGAGCTGTTTTTT. Translated: CASSVGSGSNTGELFF. V is TRBV9 and J is TRBJ2-2; possible D gene TRBD2, 6 bases. The germline V gene encodes CDR1 SGDLS and CDR2 YYNGEE. Trimming left V 0 bases short and J 0 bases short, with 9 bases between. CDR3 length: 16 residues.

The chain uses TRBV19 and TRBJ1-2, with 7 bases aligning to TRBD1. Germline V CDR1 and CDR2: LNHDA, SQIVND (reference sequence). This CDR3 spans 15 amino acids. With 3 bases clipped from V and 6 bases from J, the junction kept 10 bases outside the gene matches. The DNA for the CDR3 is TGTGCCAGTAGTATGGTCGGACAGGTCGAGAATGGCTACACCTTC. It translates to CASSMVGQVENGYTF.

The rearrangement links TRBV6-5 to TRBJ2-7; 8 nucleotides align to TRBD1. The CDR3 covers 15 residues. The V and J ends lost 7 bases and 3 bases, in that order; junction bases with no gene match: 11. CDR1 is MNHEY and CDR2 is SVGAGI in the germline V gene. The DNA for the CDR3 is TGTGCCAGCAAGTTAACCGGGACAGGATTCTACGAGCAGTACTTC. This translates into CASKLTGTGFYEQYF.

This clone was recorded only once. At one boundary the junction diverges from the germline segment, which might be a read error. The chain combines TRBV11-1 with TRBJ2-6; no firm D call. CDR3 length: 16 residues. The V gene's germline CDR1 is SGHAT and CDR2 FQDESV (reference sequence). The CDR3 region has the DNA TGTGTCAGCAGCTCTCACAGCCGCTCTGGGGCCAACGTCCTGACTTTC. This codes for CVSSSHSRSGANVLTF.

This clone was detected only once. This chain uses TRBV3-1 (or the pseudogene TRBV3-2) with TRBJ2-3; possibly TRBD1 for D (6 bases). V lost 3 bases, J lost 2 bases, and 15 bases lay in between. The length of the CDR3 is 16 residues. Germline-derived CDR1 and CDR2 are LGHDT and YNNKEL (reference sequence). The CDR3 sequence: CASSQFFQGPTDTQYF. The CDR3 nucleotides are TGTGCCAGCAGCCAGTTTTTCCAGGGGCCCACAGATACGCAGTATTTT.

Turning to this clone: Other nucleotide sequences in the sample specify the same CDR3. This chain links TRBV29-1 with TRBJ1-1; D is perhaps TRBD1 (5 bases). CDR3 length: 14 amino acids. Germline V gene sequence: CDR1 SQVTM, CDR2 ANQGSEA. Between the trimmed V and J ends, which lost 1 base and 3 bases, there was a span of 12 bases. Written as DNA, the CDR3 is TGCAGCGTTGAAGTCTTTGGGGCCTACACTGAAGCTTTCTTT. Amino acids: CSVEVFGAYTEAFF.

The V call is TRBV6-5, the J call TRBJ2-7; the D gene is possibly TRBD1 (5 bases). With 5 bases removed from V and 2 bases from J, the gap between germline ends came to 10 bases. This CDR3 spans 13 amino acids. Germline lookup yields CDR1 MNHEY and CDR2 SVGAGI. CDR3 nucleotides: TGTGCCAGCAGTCAGACAGAAGCCTACGAGCAGTACTTC. Translating gives CASSQTEAYEQYF.

The chain couples TRBV30 to TRBJ2-3, with 9 bases identical to TRBD2. The CDR3 has 14 residues. V shed 0 bases, J shed 4 bases, and the junction held 2 bases outside the gene matches. Germline V gene sequence: CDR1 GTSNPN, CDR2 SVGIG (reference sequence). CDR3 in DNA: TGTGCCTGGAGTGTATCTAGCGGGGCAGATACGCAGTATTTT. Protein sequence: CAWSVSSGADTQYF. The variable domain in full, completed from reference TRBV30 and TRBJ2-3, reads SQTIHQWPATLVQPVGSPLSLECTVEGTSNPNLYWYRQAAGRGLQLLFYSVGIGQISSEVPQNLSASRPQDRQFILSSKKLLLSDSGFYLCAWSVSSGADTQYFGPGTRLTVL.

V is TRBV28 and J is TRBJ1-5, with a weak D call TRBD1 (5 bases). CDR1 and CDR2 from the germline V gene are MDHEN and SYDVKM. Trimming shortened V by 1 base and J by 4 bases, and 14 bases separated the two germline ends. The CDR3 loop spans 16 amino acids. The CDR3 bases are TGTGCCAGCAGTTTATATGGCAGGGTTGGTAATCAGCCCCAGCATTTT. It yields the protein CASSLYGRVGNQPQHF.

This chain links TRBV6-5 with TRBJ1-4, with 10 nucleotides matching TRBD1. The germline V gene encodes CDR1 MNHEY and CDR2 SVGAGI. CDR3 length: 13 residues. Trimming removed 6 bases from V and 7 bases from J; junction bases left unmatched: 2. The CDR3 region is CASRGQGSEKLFF. Here the CDR3 DNA reads TGTGCCAGCAGGGGACAGGGGAGTGAAAAACTGTTTTTT.

The genes are TRBV7-2 and TRBJ2-4, with 7 bases identical to TRBD1. From germline, CDR1 is SGHTA and CDR2 FQGNSA. The CDR3 contains 15 residues. Unmatched junction bases numbered 11, after V lost 6 bases and J lost 6 bases. The DNA of the CDR3 is TGTGCCAGCAGTCAAAATTGGGACAGTGGAAACATTCAGTACTTC. This sequence encodes CASSQNWDSGNIQYF. Filled out from reference TRBV7-2 and TRBJ2-4, the complete variable domain reads GAGVSQSPSNKVTEKGKDVELRCDPISGHTALYWYRQSLGQGLEFLIYFQGNSAPDKSGLPSDRFSAERTGGSVSTLTIQRTQQEDSAVYLCASSQNWDSGNIQYFGAGTRLSVL.